Each of the 11 T cell receptor beta chains below was sequenced from the same sample in a study of blood T cell repertoires in COVID-19. Repertoires were generated with immunoSEQ multiplex PCR, while TCRdb's copy carries only in-frame clones and drops some. The sample consists of under 300,000 clones, approximately 90% of them appearing once. The source material was PBMCs or T cells enriched from blood (not recorded which). These receptors all stem from a woman aged 40 to 50 with acute COVID-19.

The V and J genes are TRBV6-5 and TRBJ2-2, with a possible D match to TRBD1 (6 bases). Deletions cut 6 bases from V and 1 base from J, with 12 bases between. The germline CDR1 and CDR2 sequences are MNHEY and SVGAGI. The CDR3 totals 15 residues. CDR3 residues: CASSRGQQNTGELFF. DNA for the CDR3: TGTGCCAGCAGCCGCGGACAGCAGAACACCGGGGAGCTGTTTTTT.

This sequence joins TRBV5-1 and TRBJ1-3; 7 positions agree with TRBD1. V shed 0 bases, J shed 4 bases, and the junction held 1 base outside the gene matches. The CDR3 totals 14 residues. Germline CDR1 SGHRS, CDR2 YFSETQ. CDR3 nucleotide sequence: TGCGCCAGCAGCTTGGGACAGGGCGGAAACACCATATATTTT. Translation: CASSLGQGGNTIYF. Filled out from reference TRBV5-1 and TRBJ1-3, the complete variable domain reads KAGVTQTPRYLIKTRGQQVTLSCSPISGHRSVSWYQQTPGQGLQFLFEYFSETQRNKGNFPGRFSGRQFSNSRSEMNVSTLELGDSALYLCASSLGQGGNTIYFGEGSWLTVV.

The chain joins TRBV7-2 to TRBJ1-5, with a possible D match to TRBD1 (5 bases). The CDR3 consists of 15 residues. Germline loops: CDR1 SGHTA, CDR2 FQGNSA. V was cut by 1 base and J by 7 bases, with 14 bases left in between. Written as DNA, the CDR3 is TGTGCCAGCAGCTTAGGGTGGGGGAGGAGACAGCCCCAGCATTTT. This gives the protein CASSLGWGRRQPQHF.

Turning to this clone: Other DNA sequences in the sample encode the same CDR3. This sequence joins TRBV10-3 and TRBJ1-2; 9 bases match TRBD1. V lost 4 bases to trimming and J lost 5 bases; unmatched junction nucleotides: 2. This CDR3 spans 13 amino acids. Germline values: CDR1 ENHRY, CDR2 SYGVKD. Here the CDR3 DNA reads TGTGCCATCAGTGGGACAGGGGATTATGGCTACACCTTC. Amino acids: CAISGTGDYGYTF.

The chain couples TRBV21-1 to TRBJ2-7; TRBD1, the table's D call, lacks a check against the DNA. TRBV21-1 is a pseudogene. CDR3 size: 13 residues. The CDR3: CASSRIRFYEQYF. The CDR3 nucleotides read TGTGCCAGCAGCCGCATCAGGTTCTACGAGCAGTACTTC.

V usage is TRBV3-1 (or the pseudogene TRBV3-2) and J usage is TRBJ1-1; 8 positions agree with TRBD1. Looked up from germline, CDR1 is LGHDT and CDR2 is YNNKEL (reference sequence). CDR3 length: 13 residues. V lost 1 base and J lost 8; bases outside the gene matches: 3. DNA for the CDR3: TGTGCCAGCAGCCAAGTTCGACAGGGGGAAGCTTTCTTT. It yields the protein CASSQVRQGEAFF.

The CDR3 DNA is TGTGCCAGCAGCTTAGCGGGGGGGCCATCCTACGAGCAGTACTTC. Translation gives CASSLAGGPSYEQYF. V and J are TRBV7-2 and TRBJ2-7, with D perhaps TRBD2 (7 bases). V lost 0 bases and J lost 1, with 10 bases in between. The CDR3 contains 15 residues. Germline V lookup: CDR1 SGHTA, CDR2 FQGNSA.

The chain uses TRBV5-1 and TRBJ2-4; weak D call: TRBD1 (5 bases). Trimming took 1 base from V and 3 from J, leaving 14 bases between them. The CDR3 consists of 16 residues. In germline, CDR1 is SGHRS, CDR2 YFSETQ. The CDR3 reads CASSLRPWQGKNIQYF. The CDR3 region has the DNA TGCGCCAGCAGCTTGAGGCCCTGGCAGGGCAAAAACATTCAGTACTTC.

This sequence joins TRBV4-1 and TRBJ2-7; 9 bases map to TRBD1. CDR3 size: 14 residues. Germline assignment: CDR1 MGHRA and CDR2 YSYEKL. The V and J ends lost 4 bases and 6 bases, in that order; junction bases with no gene match: 7. CDR3 amino acids: CASSRQGELGEQYF. For the CDR3, the DNA is TGCGCCAGCAGCCGACAGGGGGAGCTAGGCGAGCAGTACTTC.

The chain has TRBV7-6 and TRBJ2-3, with TRBD2 identical over 11 bases. The CDR3 runs to 15 residues. Trimming at V came to 5 bases and at J to 3 bases, leaving 4 bases not matched to a gene. The germline gives CDR1 SGHVS, CDR2 FNYEAQ. For the CDR3, the DNA is TGTGCCAGCAGCGTTAGCGGGGGGGCAACAGATACGCAGTATTTT. Its translation is CASSVSGGATDTQYF.

The V call is TRBV27, the J call TRBJ2-7, with 11 nucleotides matching TRBD2. V was clipped by 6 bases and J by 3 bases; unmatched bases: 7. From germline, CDR1 is MNHEY and CDR2 SMNVEV (reference sequence). The CDR3 runs 15 residues. The DNA for the CDR3 is TGTGCCAGCAGGGGCGTGGGACTAGCGGACTACGAGCAGTACTTC. Translating gives CASRGVGLADYEQYF.